This entry lists 13 T cell receptor beta chains sequenced from one sample in a study of CD8+ T cells in alopecia areata. After isolation, RNA underwent reverse transcription to generate cDNA as the sequencing template. TCRdb's copy holds only in-frame clones and misses some; the assay was immunoSEQ multiplex PCR. Of approximately 13,000 clones detected, approximately 60% appear once; the ten largest clones hold more than 12%. Collected material from alopecia areata patients comprised lesional scalp punch biopsies and peripheral blood. Sample: skin. These receptors were taken from a human donor with alopecia areata.

This clone is judged medium-sized. The gene calls are TRBV5-1 and TRBJ1-1; a weak D match, TRBD1 (6 bases). Germline values: CDR1 SGHRS, CDR2 YFSETQ. V was pared by 0 bases and J by 4 bases, with 10 bases between. The CDR3 totals 14 residues. CDR3 DNA: TGCGCCAGCAGCTTGGCTCAGGGGAGCACTGAAGCTTTCTTT. This translates into CASSLAQGSTEAFF.

In its sample, this clone was seen a few times. The CDR3 DNA reads TGTGCCAGCAGCTCGCGGGGTCCCAATGAGCAGTTCTTC. Amino acids: CASSSRGPNEQFF. This chain joins TRBV7-8 and TRBJ2-1; D possibly corresponds to TRBD2 (6 bases). The CDR3 covers 13 residues. Germline V gene sequence: CDR1 SGHVS, CDR2 FQNEAQ. V shed 4 bases and J shed 6 bases, with 10 bases lying between them.

This clone was found once. The J gene is TRBJ2-3, the V gene TRBV4-1; D is perhaps TRBD1 (5 bases). V lost 1 base and J lost 7, with 9 bases in between. CDR1 MGHRA and CDR2 YSYEKL come from the germline V gene. This CDR3 has 13 amino acids. CDR3 sequence (DNA): TGCGCCAGCAGCCAAGTTTCAGGGAATACGCAGTATTTT. This gives the protein CASSQVSGNTQYF.

The chain uses TRBV5-1 and TRBJ2-7; no clear D. V was trimmed by 5 bases and J by 0 bases, leaving 12 bases between them. Looked up from germline, CDR1 is SGHRS and CDR2 is YFSETQ. CDR3 length: 14 amino acids. CDR3 sequence reads: CASRERPNSYEQYF. CDR3 in DNA: TGCGCCAGCAGGGAGCGACCGAACTCCTACGAGCAGTACTTC.

The chain links TRBV5-1 to TRBJ2-2; D remains ambiguous. Trimming took 0 bases from V and 6 from J, leaving 12 bases between them. The germline V gene encodes CDR1 SGHRS and CDR2 YFSETQ. CDR3 length: 15 amino acids. This CDR3 is CASSLGPPNAGELFF. The DNA for the CDR3 is TGCGCCAGCAGCTTGGGGCCCCCCAATGCCGGGGAGCTGTTTTTT.

This clone was recorded only once. The rearrangement links TRBV4-2 to TRBJ1-1, with D tentatively TRBD1 (6 bases). V gave up 6 bases and J gave up 1 base, with 18 bases separating them. The CDR3 length is 16 residues. Germline CDR1 is LGHNA and CDR2 is YNFKEQ. CDR3 in DNA: TGTGCCAGCAGAAGTAGATCGGGGGGCTCGAACACTGAAGCTTTCTTT. Translating gives CASRSRSGGSNTEAFF.

This chain uses TRBV27 with TRBJ2-2; D not resolved. The germline V gene has CDR1 MNHEY and CDR2 SMNVEV (reference sequence). This CDR3 has 15 residues. V lost 5 bases to trimming and J lost 3 bases, with 13 bases between them. The CDR3 region has the DNA TGTGCCAGCAGTCTGGCCTACGGTTACACCGGGGAGCTGTTTTTT. It is translated as CASSLAYGYTGELFF.

This clone was seen more than once but under ten times. The rearrangement links TRBV27 to TRBJ1-5; no clear D. Trimming took 6 bases from V and 2 from J, leaving 17 bases between them. This CDR3 comprises 16 residues. Germline V gene sequence: CDR1 MNHEY, CDR2 SMNVEV (reference sequence). CDR3 sequence (DNA): TGTGCCAGCAGGCCCATCATAAACATAGGCAATCAGCCCCAGCATTTT. The encoded protein is CASRPIINIGNQPQHF.

The chain couples TRBV7-4 to TRBJ2-5; TRBD1 agrees at 12 bases. CDR3 size: 16 residues. The germline CDR1 and CDR2 sequences are SGHVT and SQSDAQ. V shed 6 bases and J 6 bases; nucleotides not matched to a gene: 11. This CDR3 reads CASSRGTGGNLKTQYF. CDR3 in DNA: TGTGCCAGCAGTCGGGGGACAGGGGGCAATTTGAAGACCCAGTACTTC.

The genes are TRBV2 and TRBJ2-5; 7 bases fit TRBD2. Germline V CDR1 and CDR2: SNHLY, FYNNEI. This CDR3 has 15 amino acids. After removal of 11 bases from V and 9 bases from J, the junction contained 21 bases not matched to a gene. DNA of the CDR3: TGTGCCGCCAGCGGGTTCGAGCGGGGACGTGGGTCCCAGTACTTC. It encodes CAASGFERGRGSQYF. Full variable domain (remainder filled in from reference TRBV2 and TRBJ2-5): EPEVTQTPSHQVTQMGQEVILRCVPISNHLYFYWYRQILGQKVEFLVSFYNNEISEKSEIFDDQFSVERPDGSNFTLKIRSTKLEDSAMYFCAASGFERGRGSQYFGPGTRLLVL.

V gene TRBV6-1 combines with J gene TRBJ2-7; 9 bases match TRBD2. Trimming took 11 bases from V and 4 from J; bases not matched to a gene: 15. Per the germline V gene, CDR1 is MNHNS and CDR2 is SASEGT. The CDR3 is made up of 15 amino acids. CDR3 loop: CAGKEGASGNYEQYF. DNA of the CDR3: TGTGCCGGAAAGGAAGGGGCTAGCGGGAATTACGAGCAGTACTTC.

The chain uses TRBV7-2 and TRBJ1-1; D remains ambiguous. The CDR3 loop spans 13 amino acids. Germline V lookup: CDR1 SGHTA, CDR2 FQGNSA. V lost 5 bases and J lost 5, with 12 bases in between. The CDR3 protein is CASSPRAGTEAFF. The DNA of the CDR3 is TGTGCCAGCAGCCCCCGAGCGGGTACTGAAGCTTTCTTT.

The CDR3 is CASSRDSSSYEQYF. CDR3 DNA sequence: TGTGCCAGCAGCCGGGACAGCTCTTCCTACGAGCAGTACTTC. The chain couples TRBV6-6 to TRBJ2-7, with TRBD1 matching 7 bases. This CDR3 is built from 14 residues. Per the germline V gene, CDR1 is MNHNY and CDR2 is SVGAGI (reference sequence). V shed 6 bases, J shed 1 base, and the junction held 6 bases outside the gene matches.